This is a list of T cell receptor beta chains from one sample in a study of human T cells and chemical hapten exposure. TCRdb recomputed calls from the RACE reads with MiXCR, one row per CDR3 protein. The profile covers some 110,000 distinct CDR3 sequences, with about 11% appearing a single time and more than 2% taken by the ten largest. The sample was whole blood, taken in connection with sensitization to the hapten diphenylcyclopropenone (DPC). The source of these receptors is a woman between 45 and 60 years old with alopecia areata. Some clones in this sample may be carry-over from other donors' samples. Both conserved end residues are part of each CDR3. A D gene is named only where the DNA matches it firmly. The size field is filled for only some rows; it gives once, few, many or a size class.

abundance: many
v_gene: TRBV5-1
len: 14
d_gene: TRBD2
j_gene: TRBJ2-5
CDR3aa: CASSLERGQETQYF
CDR3nt: TGCGCCAGCAGCCTTGAGCGGGGCCAAGAGACCCAGTACTTC

abundance: NA
v_gene: TRBV28
len: 14
d_gene: NA
j_gene: TRBJ2-7
CDR3aa: CASSLAGRFYEQYF
CDR3nt: TGTGCCAGCAGTTTGGCAGGGCGCTTCTACGAGCAGTACTTC

abundance: NA
v_gene: TRBV7-3
len: 14
d_gene: TRBD2
j_gene: TRBJ2-3
CDR3aa: CASSPGGATDTQYF
CDR3nt: TGTGCCAGCAGCCCCGGGGGGGCAACAGATACGCAGTATTTT

abundance: NA
v_gene: TRBV7-9
len: 16
d_gene: NA
j_gene: TRBJ2-7
CDR3aa: CASSLVLGLSSYEQYF
CDR3nt: TGTGCCAGCAGCCTCGTTCTAGGACTGAGCTCCTACGAGCAGTACTTC

abundance: many
v_gene: TRBV20-1
len: 15
d_gene: TRBD2
j_gene: TRBJ2-7
CDR3aa: CSAGEASGSTYEQYF
CDR3nt: TGCAGTGCTGGAGAGGCTAGCGGTTCTACCTACGAGCAGTACTTC

abundance: few
v_gene: TRBV5-5
len: 15
d_gene: TRBD1
j_gene: TRBJ1-1
CDR3aa: CASSLTGGVNTEAFF
CDR3nt: TGTGCCAGCAGCTTAACAGGGGGGGTGAACACTGAAGCTTTCTTT

abundance: NA
v_gene: TRBV4-1
len: 18
d_gene: TRBD2
j_gene: TRBJ2-1
CDR3aa: CASSQGAGLAGIENEQFF
CDR3nt: TGCGCCAGCAGCCAAGGGGCAGGGTTAGCGGGGATCGAAAATGAGCAGTTCTTC

abundance: NA
v_gene: TRBV6-6
len: 13
d_gene: NA
j_gene: TRBJ1-5
CDR3aa: CASMRVGNQPQHF
CDR3nt: TGTGCCAGCATGAGGGTCGGCAATCAGCCCCAGCATTTT

abundance: few
v_gene: TRBV29-1
len: 15
d_gene: TRBD1
j_gene: TRBJ2-1
CDR3aa: CSVDGTGGSYNEQFF
CDR3nt: TGCAGCGTTGATGGGACAGGGGGCTCCTACAATGAGCAGTTCTTC

abundance: many
v_gene: TRBV29-1
len: 12
d_gene: TRBD2
j_gene: TRBJ2-7
CDR3aa: CSVGEGYYEQYF
CDR3nt: TGCAGCGTTGGGGAGGGCTACTACGAGCAGTACTTC

abundance: many
v_gene: TRBV10-3
len: 18
d_gene: NA
j_gene: TRBJ1-6
CDR3aa: CAISESRRAVDYNSPLHF
CDR3nt: TGTGCCATCAGTGAGTCGAGGCGGGCAGTCGACTATAATTCACCCCTCCACTTT

abundance: NA
v_gene: TRBV6-1
len: 14
d_gene: NA
j_gene: TRBJ2-7
CDR3aa: CASSEATASYEQYF
CDR3nt: TGTGCCAGCAGTGAAGCTACAGCTTCCTACGAGCAGTACTTC

abundance: many
v_gene: TRBV12-3/TRBV12-4
len: 14
d_gene: NA
j_gene: TRBJ2-2
CDR3aa: CASSLTGRTGELFF
CDR3nt: TGTGCCAGCAGTTTAACGGGGCGGACCGGGGAGCTGTTTTTT

abundance: NA
v_gene: TRBV12-3/TRBV12-4
len: 14
d_gene: NA
j_gene: TRBJ1-5
CDR3aa: CASSTDRMDQPQHF
CDR3nt: TGTGCCAGCAGTACTGACAGGATGGATCAGCCCCAGCATTTT

abundance: many
v_gene: TRBV7-8
len: 15
d_gene: TRBD2
j_gene: TRBJ2-1
CDR3aa: CATSWGGGSYNEQFF
CDR3nt: TGTGCCACCTCTTGGGGGGGGGGCTCCTACAATGAGCAGTTCTTC

abundance: many
v_gene: TRBV7-9
len: 16
d_gene: NA
j_gene: TRBJ1-6
CDR3aa: CASSLDPGAGHSPLHF
CDR3nt: TGTGCCAGCAGCTTAGATCCGGGGGCCGGCCATTCACCCCTCCACTTT

abundance: many
v_gene: TRBV20-1
len: 13
d_gene: NA
j_gene: TRBJ2-7
CDR3aa: CSARDRVVYEQYF
CDR3nt: TGCAGTGCTAGAGACAGGGTAGTCTACGAGCAGTACTTC

abundance: NA
v_gene: TRBV29-1
len: 13
d_gene: TRBD1
j_gene: TRBJ1-2
CDR3aa: CSAGDRSNYGYTF
CDR3nt: TGCAGCGCCGGGGACAGGTCTAACTATGGCTACACCTTC